A single sample is the source of the 13 T cell receptor beta chains below, sequenced in a study of blood T cells in healthy people across ages. PCR was performed a second time for about 7 to 12 cycles using a sample-barcoded 5' primer and a J-beta primer mix. In TCRdb, the 5' RACE reads were re-called with MiXCR into one record per CDR3 protein. The sample carries about 560,000 distinct CDR3 sequences, about 28% recorded once. These same records also appear under a second study, on T cells of mothers and their children.

Sequenced input: blood. All receptors come from a boy between 2 and 10 years old in good health.

This clonotype was recorded only once. The gene calls are TRBV29-1 and TRBJ2-3; perhaps D is TRBD1 or TRBD2 (5 bases each). CDR1 and CDR2 (germline): SQVTM, ANQGSEA. The ends were cut back, 1 base at V and 6 bases at J, with 5 bases in the middle. The CDR3 has 11 residues. The CDR3 nucleotides are TGCAGCGTTGAAGGGGGGGATACGCAGTATTTT. Amino acid sequence: CSVEGGDTQYF.

This clonotype showed up just once. The chain carries TRBV30 and TRBJ2-1; a weak D match, TRBD2 (6 bases). Germline values: CDR1 GTSNPN, CDR2 SVGIG (reference sequence). The CDR3 loop spans 11 amino acids. This CDR3 reads CGGIEGREQFF. The CDR3 DNA sequence: TGTGGCGGGATTGAGGGACGGGAGCAGTTCTTC.

With respect to this clonotype: A much larger clone lies a single base off, so this may be a read error. CDR3 sequence reads: CASSLGQLLNTGELFF. The CDR3 nucleotides are TGTGCCAGCAGCTTAGGCCAGTTGCTTAACACCGGGGAGCTGTTTTTT. J is TRBJ2-2 and V is TRBV7-6; D uncertain. Trimming pared 1 base from V and 2 bases from J, leaving 11 bases between. CDR3 size: 16 residues. The germline CDR1 and CDR2 sequences are SGHVS and FNYEAQ. The whole variable domain, filled in from reference TRBV7-6 and TRBJ2-2, reads GAGVSQSPRYKVTKRGQDVALRCDPISGHVSLYWYRQALGQGPEFLTYFNYEAQQDKSGLPNDRFSAERPEGSISTLTIQRTEQRDSAMYRCASSLGQLLNTGELFFGEGSRLTVL.

The chain couples TRBV29-1 to TRBJ2-3, with D possibly matching TRBD2 (6 bases). CDR1 SQVTM and CDR2 ANQGSEA come from the germline V gene. This CDR3 is built from 14 residues. V was pared by 4 bases and J by 0 bases, with 11 bases between. CDR3 amino acids: CSVVSSDSTDTQYF. CDR3 DNA: TGCAGCGTTGTCTCTAGCGACAGCACAGATACGCAGTATTTT.

V usage is TRBV6-1 and J usage is TRBJ2-5; D remains unclear. The V and J ends lost 4 bases and 2 bases respectively, with 17 bases between them. This CDR3 has 16 residues. Germline CDR1 MNHNS, CDR2 SASEGT. CDR3 in amino acids: CASSGPSILMQETQYF. The CDR3 nucleotides read TGTGCCAGCAGTGGCCCTTCGATACTCATGCAAGAGACCCAGTACTTC.

A few counts support this clonotype. The chain recombines TRBV7-6 with TRBJ1-4; 7 positions agree with TRBD1. The CDR3 extends over 13 amino acids. Losses at the gene ends were 5 bases for V and 11 bases for J; bases not matched to a gene: 8. Germline V lookup: CDR1 SGHVS, CDR2 FNYEAQ. CDR3 nucleotides: TGTGCCAGCAGCGGTCTTGGACAGGATAAACTGTTTTTT. Its translation is CASSGLGQDKLFF.

This clonotype has more than one count but fewer than ten. The gene calls are TRBV12-3 or TRBV12-4 and TRBJ1-4; D possibly corresponds to TRBD1 (5 bases). V was cut by 5 bases and J by 4 bases, with 14 bases left in between. This CDR3 region has 15 residues. The CDR3 sequence: CASSVSQGYNEKLFF. CDR3 bases: TGTGCCAGCAGTGTATCCCAGGGCTATAATGAAAAACTGTTTTTT.

V usage is TRBV10-3 and J usage is TRBJ2-1, with D uncertain. This CDR3 is 14 amino acids long. Trimming stripped 4 bases from V and 0 bases from J, with 7 bases between. CDR1 ENHRY and CDR2 SYGVKD come from the germline V gene. The DNA for the CDR3 is TGTGCCATCAGTGTGGAGCGCTCCTACAATGAGCAGTTCTTC. Amino acid sequence: CAISVERSYNEQFF.

This sequence joins TRBV6-5 and TRBJ2-5, with no clear D. With the DNA end fitting TRBJ2-1 better, the J assignment may be wrong. The CDR3 length is 15 residues. Germline assignment: CDR1 MNHEY and CDR2 SVGAGI. CDR3 amino acids: CASSYYQTMGNEQFF. The CDR3 bases are TGTGCCAGCAGTTATTACCAGACCATGGGGAATGAGCAGTTCTTC.

Notes on this clonotype: One end of the junction fails to match germline, which may point to a read error. V and J are TRBV4-3 and TRBJ2-1; D call uncertain. In germline, CDR1 is LGHNA, CDR2 YSLEER. The length of the CDR3 is 14 residues. CDR3 region: CASSQDLRPRNCGF. Here the CDR3 DNA reads TGCGCCAGCAGCCAAGATTTGAGGCCGAGGAATTGTGGCTTC.

This clonotype was seen repeatedly, ten times or more. This chain links TRBV20-1 with TRBJ2-7; 7 bases fit TRBD2. Germline V gene lookup returns CDR1 DFQATT and CDR2 SNEGSKA (reference sequence). Losses at the gene ends were 6 bases for V and 6 bases for J; bases not matched to a gene: 2. There are 10 residues in the CDR3. The CDR3, as DNA: TGCAGTGCCTGGGGGGGCGAGCAGTACTTC. It specifies CSAWGGEQYF.

This chain links TRBV18 with TRBJ2-5, with TRBD1 matching 8 bases. The CDR3 is 13 amino acids. Germline assignment: CDR1 KGHSH and CDR2 LQKENI. The V gene end was trimmed by 4 bases and the J gene end by 5 bases; junction bases not matched to a gene: 3. The CDR3 sequence: CASSQTGDETQYF. Here the CDR3 DNA reads TGTGCCAGCTCACAGACAGGGGATGAGACCCAGTACTTC.

The CDR3 is CASSSLSGTGADTQYF. CDR3 coding DNA: TGTGCCAGCAGCTCGCTATCCGGGACCGGCGCAGATACGCAGTATTTT. The gene calls are TRBV7-9 and TRBJ2-3; D might be TRBD1 or TRBD2, each matching 5 bases. Looked up from germline, CDR1 is SEHNR and CDR2 is FQNEAQ (reference sequence). The germline V and J ends were trimmed by 4 bases and 4 bases, with 18 bases remaining between them. The length of the CDR3 is 16 residues.